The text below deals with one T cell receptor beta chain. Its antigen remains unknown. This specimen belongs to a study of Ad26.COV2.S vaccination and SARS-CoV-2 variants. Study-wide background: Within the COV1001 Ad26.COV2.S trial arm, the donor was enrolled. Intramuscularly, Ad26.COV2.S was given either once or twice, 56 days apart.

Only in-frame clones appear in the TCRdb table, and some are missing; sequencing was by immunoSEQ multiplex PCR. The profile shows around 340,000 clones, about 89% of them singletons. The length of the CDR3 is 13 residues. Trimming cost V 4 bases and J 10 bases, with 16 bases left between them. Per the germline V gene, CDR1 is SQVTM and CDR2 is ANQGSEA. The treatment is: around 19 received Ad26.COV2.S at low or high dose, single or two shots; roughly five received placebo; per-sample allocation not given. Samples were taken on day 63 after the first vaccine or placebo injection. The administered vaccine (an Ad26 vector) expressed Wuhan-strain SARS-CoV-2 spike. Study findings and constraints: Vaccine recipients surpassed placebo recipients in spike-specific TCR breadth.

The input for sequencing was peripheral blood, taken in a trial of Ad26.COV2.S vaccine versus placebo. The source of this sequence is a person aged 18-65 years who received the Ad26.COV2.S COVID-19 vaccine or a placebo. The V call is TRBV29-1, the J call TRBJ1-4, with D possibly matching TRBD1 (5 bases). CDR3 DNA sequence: TGCAGCGTTGGGGGAGGCAGCGGGGCAAAACTGTTTTTT. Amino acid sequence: CSVGGGSGAKLFF.